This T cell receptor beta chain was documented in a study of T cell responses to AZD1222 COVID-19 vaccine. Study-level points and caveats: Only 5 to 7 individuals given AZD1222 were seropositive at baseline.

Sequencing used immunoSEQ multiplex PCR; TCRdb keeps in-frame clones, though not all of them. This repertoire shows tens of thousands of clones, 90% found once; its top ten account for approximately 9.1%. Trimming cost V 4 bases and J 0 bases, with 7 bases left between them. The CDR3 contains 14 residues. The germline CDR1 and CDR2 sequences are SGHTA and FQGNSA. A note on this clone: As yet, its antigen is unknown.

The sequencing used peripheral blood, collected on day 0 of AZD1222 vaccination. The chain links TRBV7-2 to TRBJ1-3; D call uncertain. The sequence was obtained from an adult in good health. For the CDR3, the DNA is TGTGCCAGCAGCTCGGGAAGCTCTGGAAACACCATATATTTT. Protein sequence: CASSSGSSGNTIYF.